The present TCR beta chain was sequenced within a study of T-cell reconstitution after alpha-beta-depleted transplantation in children. Unique molecular identifiers were used to barcode this TCRbeta library. One entry per CDR3 protein results from TCRdb running MiXCR on the PCR reads. The repertoire holds about 240,000 distinct CDR3 sequences, about 23% seen once, with more than 2% in the top ten. The CDR3 covers 22 residues. From germline, CDR1 is WNHNN and CDR2 SYGVQD (reference sequence). The germline V and J ends were trimmed by 3 bases and 1 base, with 30 bases remaining between them. J is TRBJ1-4 and V is TRBV10-1; D possibly corresponds to TRBD1 (6 bases). The TCR comes from a girl aged 2 to 10 with Fanconi anemia, due to receive a stem cell transplant. The specimen comprised PBMCs, sampled before TCRalphabeta/CD19-depleted stem cell transplant. CDR3 DNA: TGCGCCAGCAGTGATTTACCCCTAAATTACAGGGAGGTGGATGGAACTAATGAAAAACTGTTTTTT. This sequence encodes CASSDLPLNYREVDGTNEKLFF.